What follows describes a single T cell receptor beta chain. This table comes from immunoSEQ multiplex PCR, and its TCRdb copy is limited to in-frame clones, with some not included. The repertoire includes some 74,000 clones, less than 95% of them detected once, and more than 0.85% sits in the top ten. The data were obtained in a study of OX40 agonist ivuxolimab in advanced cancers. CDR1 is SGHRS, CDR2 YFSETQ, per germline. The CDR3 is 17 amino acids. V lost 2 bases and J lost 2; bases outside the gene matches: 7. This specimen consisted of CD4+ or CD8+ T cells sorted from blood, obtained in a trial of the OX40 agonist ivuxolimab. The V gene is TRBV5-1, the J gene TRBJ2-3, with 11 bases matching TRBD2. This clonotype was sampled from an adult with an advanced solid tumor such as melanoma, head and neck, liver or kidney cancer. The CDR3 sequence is CASSFETSGAHTDTQYF. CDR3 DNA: TGCGCCAGCAGCTTCGAGACTAGCGGGGCCCACACAGATACGCAGTATTTT.